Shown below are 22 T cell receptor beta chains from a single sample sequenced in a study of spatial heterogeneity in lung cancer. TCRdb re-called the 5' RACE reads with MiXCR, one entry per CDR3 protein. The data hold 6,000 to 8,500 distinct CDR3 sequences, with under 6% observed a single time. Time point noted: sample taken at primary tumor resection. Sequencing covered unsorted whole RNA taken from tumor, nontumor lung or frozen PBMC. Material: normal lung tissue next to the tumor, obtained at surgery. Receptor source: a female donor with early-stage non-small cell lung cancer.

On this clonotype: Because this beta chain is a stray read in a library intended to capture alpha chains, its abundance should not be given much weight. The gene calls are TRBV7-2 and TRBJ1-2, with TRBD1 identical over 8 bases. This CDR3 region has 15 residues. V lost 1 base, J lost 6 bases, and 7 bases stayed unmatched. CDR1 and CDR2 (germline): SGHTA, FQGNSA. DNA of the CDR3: TGTGCCAGCAGCTTAGTGGCAGGGGGCGGCGATGGCTACACCTTC. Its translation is CASSLVAGGGDGYTF.

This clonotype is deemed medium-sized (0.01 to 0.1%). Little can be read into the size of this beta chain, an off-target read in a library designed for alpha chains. CDR3: CASATLGAGGQQPQHF. CDR3 nucleotides: TGTGCCAGTGCGACTCTGGGGGCAGGGGGCCAACAGCCCCAGCATTTT. J is TRBJ1-5 and V is TRBV19; TRBD1 aligns across 8 bases. The J segment lost 7 bases and the V segment lost 8 bases, leaving 16 bases of the junction unmatched. Germline CDR1 and CDR2: LNHDA and SQIVND (reference sequence). This CDR3 is built from 16 residues. Combining the CDR3 with reference TRBV19 and TRBJ1-5 gives the whole variable domain DGGITQSPKYLFRKEGQNVTLSCEQNLNHDAMYWYRQDPGQGLRLIYYSQIVNDFQKGDIAEGYSVSREKKESFPLTVTSAQKNPTAFYLCASATLGAGGQQPQHFGDGTRLSIL.

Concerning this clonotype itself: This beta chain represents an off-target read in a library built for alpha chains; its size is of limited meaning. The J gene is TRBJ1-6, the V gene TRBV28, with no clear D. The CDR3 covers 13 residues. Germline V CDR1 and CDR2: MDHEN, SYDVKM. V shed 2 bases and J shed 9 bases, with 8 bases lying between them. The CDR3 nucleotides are TGTGCCAGCAGTTTAATATGGGTTTCACCCCTCCACTTT. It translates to CASSLIWVSPLHF. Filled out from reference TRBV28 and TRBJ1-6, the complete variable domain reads DVKVTQSSRYLVKRTGEKVFLECVQDMDHENMFWYRQDPGLGLRLIYFSYDVKMKEKGDIPEGYSVSREKKERFSLILESASTNQTSMYLCASSLIWVSPLHFGNGTRLTVT.

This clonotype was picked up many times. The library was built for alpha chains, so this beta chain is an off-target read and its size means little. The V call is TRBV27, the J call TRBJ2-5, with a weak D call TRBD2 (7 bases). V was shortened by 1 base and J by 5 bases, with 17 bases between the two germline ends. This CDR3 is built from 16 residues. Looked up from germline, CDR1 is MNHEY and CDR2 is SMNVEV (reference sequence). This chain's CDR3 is CASSLFGGQFGETQYF. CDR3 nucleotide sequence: TGTGCCAGCAGTTTATTCGGGGGGCAATTCGGGGAGACCCAGTACTTC.

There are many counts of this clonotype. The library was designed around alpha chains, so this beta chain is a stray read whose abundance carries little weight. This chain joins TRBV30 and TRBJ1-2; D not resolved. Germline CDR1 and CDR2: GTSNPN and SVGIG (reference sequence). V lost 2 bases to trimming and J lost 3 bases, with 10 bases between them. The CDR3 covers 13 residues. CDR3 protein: CAWSPLEHYGYTF. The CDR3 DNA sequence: TGTGCCTGGAGTCCTTTGGAGCACTATGGCTACACCTTC.

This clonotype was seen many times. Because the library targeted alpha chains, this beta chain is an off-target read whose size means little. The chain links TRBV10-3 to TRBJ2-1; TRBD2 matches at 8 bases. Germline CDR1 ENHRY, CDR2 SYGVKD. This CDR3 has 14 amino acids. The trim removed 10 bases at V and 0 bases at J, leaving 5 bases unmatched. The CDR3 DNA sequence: TGTGCCACGGCAACTAGCGGCTCCTACAATGAGCAGTTCTTC. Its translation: CATATSGSYNEQFF.

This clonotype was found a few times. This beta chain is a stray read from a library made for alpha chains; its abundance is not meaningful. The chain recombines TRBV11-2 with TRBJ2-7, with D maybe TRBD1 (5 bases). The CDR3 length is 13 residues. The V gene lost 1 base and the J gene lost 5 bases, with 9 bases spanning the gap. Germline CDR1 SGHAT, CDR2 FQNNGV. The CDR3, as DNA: TGTGCCAGCAGCTTAGGCAGGGTCGACGAGCAGTACTTC. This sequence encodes CASSLGRVDEQYF.

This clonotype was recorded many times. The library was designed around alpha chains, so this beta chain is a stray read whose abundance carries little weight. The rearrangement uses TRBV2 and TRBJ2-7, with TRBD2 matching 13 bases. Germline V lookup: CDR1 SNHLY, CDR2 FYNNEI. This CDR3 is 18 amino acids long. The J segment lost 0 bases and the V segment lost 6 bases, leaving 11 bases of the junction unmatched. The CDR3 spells CASSLTGTSGITSYEQYF. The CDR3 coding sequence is TGTGCCAGCAGCCTCACGGGGACTAGCGGGATAACCTCCTACGAGCAGTACTTC.

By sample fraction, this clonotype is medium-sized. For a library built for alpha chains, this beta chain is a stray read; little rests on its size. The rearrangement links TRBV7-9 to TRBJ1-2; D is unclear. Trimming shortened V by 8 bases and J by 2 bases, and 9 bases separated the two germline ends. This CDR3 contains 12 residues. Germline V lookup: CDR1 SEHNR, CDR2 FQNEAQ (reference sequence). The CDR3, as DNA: TGTGCCAGCGGGGAAGGCAACTATGGCTACACCTTC. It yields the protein CASGEGNYGYTF.

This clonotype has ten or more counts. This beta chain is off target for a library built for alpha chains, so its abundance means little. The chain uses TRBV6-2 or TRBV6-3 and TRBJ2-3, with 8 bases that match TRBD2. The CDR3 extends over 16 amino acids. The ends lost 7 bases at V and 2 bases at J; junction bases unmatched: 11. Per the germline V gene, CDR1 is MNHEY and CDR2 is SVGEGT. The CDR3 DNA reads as TGTGCCAGCACACCAGACAGCGGGAGTTTCACAGATACGCAGTATTTT. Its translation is CASTPDSGSFTDTQYF.

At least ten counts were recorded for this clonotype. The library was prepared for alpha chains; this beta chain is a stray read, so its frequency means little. The CDR3 region has the DNA TGTGCCAGCAGCTTGTATGAGGGTGCCTCACCCCTCCACTTT. Protein sequence: CASSLYEGASPLHF. The chain is built from TRBV5-5 and TRBJ1-6; the D is unclear. The CDR3 is 14 amino acids. Germline V gene lookup returns CDR1 SGHKS and CDR2 YYEKEE (reference sequence). The V end lost 1 base, the J end lost 10 bases, and 12 bases lay between the germline ends.

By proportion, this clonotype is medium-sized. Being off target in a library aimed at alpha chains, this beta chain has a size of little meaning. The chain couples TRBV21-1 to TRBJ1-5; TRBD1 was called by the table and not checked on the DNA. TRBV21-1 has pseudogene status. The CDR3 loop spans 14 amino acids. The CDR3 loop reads CASRCRGIGQPQHF. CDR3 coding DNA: TGTGCCAGCCGGTGCCGGGGGATAGGGCAGCCCCAGCATTTT.

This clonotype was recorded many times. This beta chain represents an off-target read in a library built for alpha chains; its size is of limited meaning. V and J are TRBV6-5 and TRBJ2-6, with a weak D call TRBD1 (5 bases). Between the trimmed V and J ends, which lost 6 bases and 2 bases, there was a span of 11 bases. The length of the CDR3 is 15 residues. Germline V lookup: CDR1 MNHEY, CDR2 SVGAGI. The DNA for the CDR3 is TGTGCCAGCAGGTCCCGGACAACTGGGGCCAACGTCCTGACTTTC. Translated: CASRSRTTGANVLTF.

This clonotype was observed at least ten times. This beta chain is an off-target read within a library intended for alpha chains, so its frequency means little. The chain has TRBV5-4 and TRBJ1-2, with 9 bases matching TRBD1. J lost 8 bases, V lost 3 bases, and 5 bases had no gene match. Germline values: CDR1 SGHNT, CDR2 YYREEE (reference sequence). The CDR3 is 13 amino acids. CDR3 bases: TGTGCCAGCAGCTCCGGGACAGGGCCCGGCTACACCTTC. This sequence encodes CASSSGTGPGYTF.

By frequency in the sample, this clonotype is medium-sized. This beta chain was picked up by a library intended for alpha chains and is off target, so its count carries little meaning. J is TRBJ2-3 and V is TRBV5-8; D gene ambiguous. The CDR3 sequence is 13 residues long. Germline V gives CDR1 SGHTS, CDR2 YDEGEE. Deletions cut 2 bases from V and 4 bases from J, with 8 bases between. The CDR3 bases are TGTGCCAGCAGCTTCCAGGTGGCAGATACGCAGTATTTT. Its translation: CASSFQVADTQYF.

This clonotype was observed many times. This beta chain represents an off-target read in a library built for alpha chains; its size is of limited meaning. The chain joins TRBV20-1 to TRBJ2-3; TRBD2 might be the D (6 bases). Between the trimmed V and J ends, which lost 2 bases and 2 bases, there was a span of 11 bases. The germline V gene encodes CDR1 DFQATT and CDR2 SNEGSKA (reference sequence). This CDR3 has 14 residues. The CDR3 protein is CSARPGLLTDTQYF. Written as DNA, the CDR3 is TGCAGTGCTAGACCGGGACTTCTCACAGATACGCAGTATTTT.

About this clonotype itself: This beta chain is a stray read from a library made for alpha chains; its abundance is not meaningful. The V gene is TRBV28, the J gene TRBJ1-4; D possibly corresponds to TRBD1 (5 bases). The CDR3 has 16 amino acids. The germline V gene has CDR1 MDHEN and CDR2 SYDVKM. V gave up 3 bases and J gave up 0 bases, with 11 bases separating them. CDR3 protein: CASSFWGDATNEKLFF. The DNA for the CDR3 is TGTGCCAGCAGTTTCTGGGGGGATGCAACTAATGAAAAACTGTTTTTT. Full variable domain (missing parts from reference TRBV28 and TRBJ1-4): DVKVTQSSRYLVKRTGEKVFLECVQDMDHENMFWYRQDPGLGLRLIYFSYDVKMKEKGDIPEGYSVSREKKERFSLILESASTNQTSMYLCASSFWGDATNEKLFFGSGTQLSVL.

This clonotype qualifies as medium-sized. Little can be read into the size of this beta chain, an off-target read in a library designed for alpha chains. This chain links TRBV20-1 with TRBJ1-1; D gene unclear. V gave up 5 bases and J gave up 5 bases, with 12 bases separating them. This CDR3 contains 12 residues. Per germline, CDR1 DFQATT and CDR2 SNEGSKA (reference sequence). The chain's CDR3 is CSAPLSETEAFF. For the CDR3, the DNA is TGCAGTGCTCCCCTGAGCGAAACTGAAGCTTTCTTT.

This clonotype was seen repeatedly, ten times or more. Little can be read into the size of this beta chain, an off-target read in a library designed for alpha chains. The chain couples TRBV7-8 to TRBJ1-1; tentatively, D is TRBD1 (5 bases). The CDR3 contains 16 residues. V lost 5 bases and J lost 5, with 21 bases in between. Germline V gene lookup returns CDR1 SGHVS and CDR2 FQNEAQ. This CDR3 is CASSPWGGESGTEAFF. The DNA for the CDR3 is TGTGCCAGCAGCCCCTGGGGGGGGGAGAGTGGGACTGAAGCTTTCTTT.

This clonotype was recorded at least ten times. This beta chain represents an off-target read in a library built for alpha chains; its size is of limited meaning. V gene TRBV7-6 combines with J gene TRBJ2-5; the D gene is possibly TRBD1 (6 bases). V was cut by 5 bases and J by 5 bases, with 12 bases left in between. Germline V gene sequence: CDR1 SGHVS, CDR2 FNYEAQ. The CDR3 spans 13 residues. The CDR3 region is CASSEGTMETQYF. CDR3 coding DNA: TGTGCCAGCAGCGAGGGGACAATGGAGACCCAGTACTTC. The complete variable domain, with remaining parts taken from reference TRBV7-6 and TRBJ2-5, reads GAGVSQSPRYKVTKRGQDVALRCDPISGHVSLYWYRQALGQGPEFLTYFNYEAQQDKSGLPNDRFSAERPEGSISTLTIQRTEQRDSAMYRCASSEGTMETQYFGPGTRLLVL.

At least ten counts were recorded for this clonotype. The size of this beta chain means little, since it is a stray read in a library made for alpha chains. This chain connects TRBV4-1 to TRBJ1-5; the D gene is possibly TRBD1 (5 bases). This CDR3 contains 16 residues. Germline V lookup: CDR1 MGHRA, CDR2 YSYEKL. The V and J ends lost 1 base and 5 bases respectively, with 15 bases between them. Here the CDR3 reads CASSQGTWDGHQPQHF. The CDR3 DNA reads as TGCGCCAGCAGCCAAGGCACATGGGACGGCCATCAGCCCCAGCATTTT.

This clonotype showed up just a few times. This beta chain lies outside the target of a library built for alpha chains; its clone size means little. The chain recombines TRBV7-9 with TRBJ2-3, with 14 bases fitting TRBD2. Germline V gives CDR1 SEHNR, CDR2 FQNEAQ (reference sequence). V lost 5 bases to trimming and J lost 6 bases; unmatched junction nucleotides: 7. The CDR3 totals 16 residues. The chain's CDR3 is CASSPKGLAGADTQYF. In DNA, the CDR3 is TGTGCCAGCAGCCCTAAGGGACTAGCGGGAGCTGATACGCAGTATTTT.